Given below is one T cell receptor (beta chain) in context. The CDR3 contains 16 residues. V was clipped by 1 base and J by 4 bases; unmatched bases: 9. Germline V gene sequence: CDR1 MGHDK, CDR2 SYGVNS. The source of the sample is a study of shared T cell receptors in the human thymus. Sequencing was performed with immunoSEQ multiplex PCR; in TCRdb, only in-frame clones are kept and a portion is missing. The table has hundreds of thousands of clones, 80% to 90% seen once. Another study also made use of these data, one on human thymus T cells. That report adds: The thymus tissue came from resections taken during corrective heart surgery. The authors found apparently biased V and J gene usage in thymic and blood repertoires. Related work showed strongly overlapping thymic repertoires across unrelated individuals.

The rearrangement links TRBV25-1 to TRBJ2-7; 8 bases fit TRBD2. The sequence came from a boy in the first two years of life with a congenital heart defect. The sample was thymocytes. The CDR3 region has the DNA TGTGCCAGCAGTGAATCAGCGGGAAGCGGGAGTTACGAGCAGTACTTC. Its translation is CASSESAGSGSYEQYF.